These 27 T cell receptor beta chains were sequenced from one sample in a study of OX40 agonist ivuxolimab in advanced cancers. Profiled with immunoSEQ multiplex PCR; TCRdb holds only in-frame clones, not every one. The sample records 100,000 to 110,000 clones, approximately 89% being singletons. The material sequenced was CD4+ or CD8+ T cells sorted from blood, taken in a trial of the OX40 agonist ivuxolimab. The receptor set was obtained from an adult with an advanced solid tumor such as melanoma, head and neck, liver or kidney cancer.

The V and J genes are TRBV9 and TRBJ1-4, with D possibly TRBD1 on 6 matching bases. Germline V gene lookup returns CDR1 SGDLS and CDR2 YYNGEE. Between the trimmed V and J ends, which lost 3 bases and 3 bases, there was a span of 15 bases. The CDR3 totals 16 residues. CDR3 DNA sequence: TGTGCCAGCAGCGCCGGTTGGGGGCAGGCTAATGAAAAACTGTTTTTT. Protein sequence: CASSAGWGQANEKLFF.

The chain has TRBV5-8 and TRBJ2-1; 14 bases align to TRBD2. Trimming cost V 0 bases and J 9 bases; bases outside gene matches: 5. Germline CDR1 reads SGHTS; CDR2 reads YDEGEE. There are 16 residues in the CDR3. The CDR3 loop is CASSLGGLAGVSEQFF. CDR3 nucleotide sequence: TGTGCCAGCAGCTTGGGGGGACTAGCGGGAGTATCTGAGCAGTTCTTC.

The chain couples TRBV5-5 to TRBJ1-4, with D uncertain. Germline assignment: CDR1 SGHKS and CDR2 YYEKEE (reference sequence). The CDR3 spans 15 residues. V dropped 5 bases and J dropped 7 bases, with 18 bases sitting between them. In nucleotides, the CDR3 is TGTGCCAGCAGTACCGTCGGGGATAAGGGTGAAAAACTGTTTTTT. The encoded protein is CASSTVGDKGEKLFF.

V and J are TRBV4-2 and TRBJ2-3; D is possibly TRBD1 (5 bases). CDR1 is LGHNA and CDR2 is YNFKEQ in the germline V gene. Trimming left V 1 base short and J 5 bases short, with 13 bases between. This CDR3 is 15 amino acids long. CDR3 bases: TGTGCCAGCAGCCAAGGGACAAGGGATGAAGATACGCAGTATTTT. It translates to CASSQGTRDEDTQYF.

This sequence joins TRBV6-5 and TRBJ2-6; TRBD1 might be the D (6 bases). This CDR3 has 16 amino acids. Germline V gene sequence: CDR1 MNHEY, CDR2 SVGAGI. V was clipped by 4 bases and J by 0 bases, with 10 bases between them. The CDR3 DNA follows: TGTGCCAGCAGTTCGCGGACAGCCTCTGGGGCCAACGTCCTGACTTTC. Translation: CASSSRTASGANVLTF.

The rearrangement links TRBV15 to TRBJ2-7, with TRBD2 as a possible D gene (7 bases). This CDR3 spans 15 amino acids. CDR1 and CDR2 from the germline V gene are LNHNV and YYDKDF (reference sequence). V dropped 0 bases and J dropped 4 bases, with 13 bases sitting between them. The CDR3 is CATSRDPGGTYEQYF. DNA of the CDR3: TGTGCCACCAGCAGAGACCCCGGGGGGACATACGAGCAGTACTTC.

V gene TRBV9 combines with J gene TRBJ1-4; D is possibly TRBD1 (6 bases). The CDR3 covers 17 residues. V shed 0 bases and J shed 5 bases, with 17 bases lying between them. Per germline, CDR1 SGDLS and CDR2 YYNGEE. This CDR3 reads CASSVEDGGRGNEKLFF. CDR3 nucleotides: TGTGCCAGCAGCGTAGAGGATGGGGGCAGGGGAAATGAAAAACTGTTTTTT.

The V gene is TRBV9, the J gene TRBJ1-4, with 7 bases aligning to TRBD1. V was clipped by 4 bases and J by 4 bases; unmatched bases: 7. The germline V gene encodes CDR1 SGDLS and CDR2 YYNGEE. The CDR3 totals 15 residues. In DNA, the CDR3 is TGTGCCAGCAGCTTCCAGGGGGTCAATAATGAAAAACTGTTTTTT. Its protein product is CASSFQGVNNEKLFF.

The chain joins TRBV5-4 to TRBJ2-1; 14 nucleotides line up with TRBD2. V was pared by 4 bases and J by 6 bases, with 6 bases of the junction left unmatched. The CDR3 is made up of 16 amino acids. CDR1 is SGHNT, CDR2 YYREEE, per germline (reference sequence). The CDR3 region has the DNA TGTGCCAGCAGCCCCCGACTAGCGGGAGGGCTCAATGAGCAGTTCTTC. Translation gives CASSPRLAGGLNEQFF.

In this sample, this clone turned up a few times. The rearrangement links TRBV28 to TRBJ1-2; D may be TRBD1 (6 bases). Germline CDR1 reads MDHEN; CDR2 reads SYDVKM. The CDR3 covers 13 residues. The V end was cut by 7 bases, the J end by 3 bases, with 12 bases between. The CDR3: CASKGGGDYGYTF. For the CDR3, the DNA is TGTGCCAGCAAAGGGGGAGGAGACTATGGCTACACCTTC.

The chain's CDR3 is CASSEMRGEQYF. CDR3 bases: TGTGCCAGCAGTGAAATGAGGGGCGAGCAGTACTTC. The chain joins TRBV6-1 to TRBJ2-7; D could derive from TRBD1 or TRBD2 (5 bases each). V lost 2 bases, J lost 6 bases, and 8 bases lay in between. The V gene's germline CDR1 is MNHNS and CDR2 SASEGT. The CDR3 spans 12 residues.

A single count supports this clone. The chain employs TRBV15 and TRBJ2-5; 10 bases agree with TRBD2. The CDR3 is 15 amino acids. The germline CDR1 and CDR2 sequences are LNHNV and YYDKDF (reference sequence). V shed 6 bases, J shed 0 bases, and the junction held 4 bases outside the gene matches. This chain's CDR3 is CATSTSGAYQETQYF. CDR3 coding DNA: TGTGCCACCAGTACTAGCGGGGCGTACCAAGAGACCCAGTACTTC. Drawing the rest from reference TRBV15 and TRBJ2-5, the complete variable domain is DAMVIQNPRYQVTQFGKPVTLSCSQTLNHNVMYWYQQKSSQAPKLLFHYYDKDFNNEADTPDNFQSRRPNTSFCFLDIRSPGLGDTAMYLCATSTSGAYQETQYFGPGTRLLVL.

The chain employs TRBV15 and TRBJ2-7, with D perhaps matching TRBD2 (6 bases). The CDR3 extends over 14 amino acids. CDR1 and CDR2 (germline): LNHNV, YYDKDF (reference sequence). V was trimmed by 1 base and J by 4 bases, leaving 11 bases between them. The CDR3 loop is CATSRGGTYYEQYF. Here the CDR3 DNA reads TGTGCCACCAGCAGAGGCGGGACGTATTACGAGCAGTACTTC.

The gene calls are TRBV19 and TRBJ2-2, with D tentatively TRBD1 (6 bases). Germline V lookup: CDR1 LNHDA, CDR2 SQIVND (reference sequence). The CDR3 consists of 15 residues. Deletions cut 6 bases from V and 6 bases from J, with 17 bases between. DNA for the CDR3: TGTGCCAGTAGCACGGTTTTGGGGGCCGCCGGGGAGCTGTTTTTT. Translating gives CASSTVLGAAGELFF.

In its sample, this clone was seen once. The J gene is TRBJ1-2, the V gene TRBV6-6; 9 positions match TRBD1. Germline V gene sequence: CDR1 MNHNY, CDR2 SVGAGI (reference sequence). This CDR3 is built from 16 residues. V dropped 2 bases and J dropped 6; count of bases not matched to a gene: 10. The DNA of the CDR3 is TGTGCCAGCAGTTACGGCCCCCCGGACAGGGGACATGGCTACACCTTC. It translates to CASSYGPPDRGHGYTF.

The chain employs TRBV7-2 and TRBJ2-1; TRBD1 might be the D (6 bases). V was pared by 5 bases and J by 7 bases, with 12 bases between. This CDR3 spans 13 amino acids. Looked up from germline, CDR1 is SGHTA and CDR2 is FQGNSA. DNA for the CDR3: TGTGCCAGCAGCCGATTAGACAGGAATGAGCAGTTCTTC. Amino acids: CASSRLDRNEQFF.

This chain connects TRBV5-4 to TRBJ2-1; 8 bases are shared with TRBD1. The ends lost 2 bases at V and 6 bases at J; junction bases unmatched: 4. The CDR3 spans 14 residues. In germline, CDR1 is SGHNT, CDR2 YYREEE (reference sequence). Written as DNA, the CDR3 is TGTGCCAGCAGCTTCCGACAGGGGACCAATGAGCAGTTCTTC. It encodes CASSFRQGTNEQFF.

The gene calls are TRBV5-1 and TRBJ1-2; D is unclear. The CDR3 extends over 17 amino acids. The V and J ends lost 0 bases and 4 bases respectively, with 19 bases between them. Germline CDR1 reads SGHRS; CDR2 reads YFSETQ. In nucleotides, the CDR3 is TGCGCCAGCAGCTTGGGTACGGGGATGTTTCAAGGCTATGGCTACACCTTC. Protein product: CASSLGTGMFQGYGYTF.

The chain recombines TRBV7-9 with TRBJ1-2; D is possibly TRBD1 (5 bases). Germline CDR1 and CDR2: SEHNR and FQNEAQ (reference sequence). CDR3 size: 14 residues. Deletions cut 6 bases from V and 6 bases from J, with 17 bases between. As DNA, the CDR3 is TGTGCCAGCAGTCCGGAGGTGGGGGTTCATGGCTACACCTTC. This codes for CASSPEVGVHGYTF.

V usage is TRBV11-3 and J usage is TRBJ2-1; TRBD2 might be the D (6 bases). With 3 bases removed from V and 8 bases from J, the gap between germline ends came to 11 bases. CDR1 is SGHNT and CDR2 is YENEEA in the germline V gene. The CDR3 covers 13 residues. CDR3 region: CASSFRERYEQFF. The CDR3 DNA sequence: TGTGCCAGCAGCTTCCGGGAGAGGTATGAGCAGTTCTTC.

This sequence joins TRBV5-1 and TRBJ2-5; TRBD1 is a possible D gene (6 bases). The CDR3 loop spans 13 amino acids. Germline V gene sequence: CDR1 SGHRS, CDR2 YFSETQ. Trimming stripped 3 bases from V and 4 bases from J, with 10 bases between. CDR3 sequence (DNA): TGCGCCAGCAGCTCGGAAGGGGGAGAGACCCAGTACTTC. It codes for CASSSEGGETQYF. The complete variable domain, with remaining parts taken from reference TRBV5-1 and TRBJ2-5, reads KAGVTQTPRYLIKTRGQQVTLSCSPISGHRSVSWYQQTPGQGLQFLFEYFSETQRNKGNFPGRFSGRQFSNSRSEMNVSTLELGDSALYLCASSSEGGETQYFGPGTRLLVL.

The CDR3 DNA is TGTGCCAGCAGCTTATTCCTGAACACTGAAGCTTTCTTT. Protein product: CASSLFLNTEAFF. This chain joins TRBV7-2 and TRBJ1-1; D remains unclear. The CDR3 loop spans 13 amino acids. V gave up 2 bases and J gave up 0 bases, with 4 bases separating them. Germline V gene lookup returns CDR1 SGHTA and CDR2 FQGNSA. The variable domain in full, completed from reference TRBV7-2 and TRBJ1-1, reads GAGVSQSPSNKVTEKGKDVELRCDPISGHTALYWYRQSLGQGLEFLIYFQGNSAPDKSGLPSDRFSAERTGGSVSTLTIQRTQQEDSAVYLCASSLFLNTEAFFGQGTRLTVV.

The chain combines TRBV28 with TRBJ1-1, with TRBD1 identical over 11 bases. The trim removed 6 bases at V and 5 bases at J, leaving 8 bases unmatched. The CDR3 runs 15 residues. Per germline, CDR1 MDHEN and CDR2 SYDVKM. CDR3 DNA sequence: TGTGCCAGCAGCCATTCGGGACAGGGGGGAACTGAAGCTTTCTTT. Protein product: CASSHSGQGGTEAFF. The whole variable domain, remainder taken from reference TRBV28 and TRBJ1-1, is DVKVTQSSRYLVKRTGEKVFLECVQDMDHENMFWYRQDPGLGLRLIYFSYDVKMKEKGDIPEGYSVSREKKERFSLILESASTNQTSMYLCASSHSGQGGTEAFFGQGTRLTVV.

The V call is TRBV19, the J call TRBJ2-2; TRBD2 is a possible D gene (6 bases). This CDR3 region has 15 residues. Germline CDR1 is LNHDA and CDR2 is SQIVND (reference sequence). V shed 9 bases and J shed 3 bases, with 17 bases lying between them. The CDR3 DNA reads TGTGCCAGCAGGCTAAGCGGGTTCGACACCGGGGAGCTGTTTTTT. As protein: CASRLSGFDTGELFF.

This chain joins TRBV7-2 and TRBJ1-1; tentatively, D is TRBD1 (6 bases). V gave up 3 bases and J gave up 3 bases, with 8 bases separating them. The CDR3 length is 13 residues. The germline CDR1 and CDR2 sequences are SGHTA and FQGNSA. This CDR3 reads CASSFKGDTEAFF. The CDR3 region has the DNA TGTGCCAGCAGCTTCAAGGGGGACACTGAAGCTTTCTTT.

The chain joins TRBV4-3 to TRBJ2-2; the match to TRBD1 covers 9 bases. This CDR3 has 16 residues. V trimming: 1 base; J trimming: 6 bases; junction bases outside the gene matches: 6. The V gene's germline CDR1 is LGHNA and CDR2 YSLEER. In DNA form, the CDR3 reads TGCGCCAGCAGCCAAGTTGAATGGGACAGGGCCGGGGAGCTGTTTTTT. Translation gives CASSQVEWDRAGELFF.

V gene TRBV19 combines with J gene TRBJ2-1; 7 bases are a match to TRBD1. The length of the CDR3 is 17 residues. J lost 8 bases, V lost 1 base, and 14 bases had no gene match. Germline V gene sequence: CDR1 LNHDA, CDR2 SQIVND (reference sequence). This CDR3 is CASSIGYRGRDYDEQFF. CDR3 bases: TGTGCCAGTAGTATAGGTTACAGGGGACGGGATTACGATGAGCAGTTCTTC.